These T cell receptor beta chains were read from a single sample in a study of blood T cell repertoires in COVID-19. Produced via immunoSEQ multiplex PCR; TCRdb's table is partial and in-frame only. The sample comprises around 300,000 clones, over 75% of which are singletons, and 3% to 4% rests with the top ten. Specimen: peripheral blood. The receptors derive from a woman between 45 and 65 years old with active or convalescent COVID-19. Each CDR3 is given with its conserved first and last residue. Fields, in order: J gene, V gene, clone size, D gene, CDR3 DNA, CDR3 protein. D genes are given only for firm matches. Only part of the rows carry a size: once, few, many, or a class if the clone is expanded.

>TRBJ2-2|TRBV6-5|NA|NA
TGTGCCAGCAGTACTCGTGGCGGGGCCACCGGGGAGCTGTTTTTT
CASSTRGGATGELFF
>TRBJ1-6|TRBV10-2|NA|TRBD1
TGCGCCAGCACCCCGGCAGGGGGCGCAAATTCACCCCTCCACTTT
CASTPAGGANSPLHF
>TRBJ1-2|TRBV29-1|NA|TRBD1
TGCAGCGTCGAAGGAGGGGGCCCTTTCCAGGGACACTATGGCTACACCTTC
CSVEGGGPFQGHYGYTF
>TRBJ2-1|TRBV6-5|NA|NA
TGTGCCAGCAGTCCGAAGGCGGGCTACAATGAGCAGTTCTTC
CASSPKAGYNEQFF
>TRBJ1-2|TRBV18|NA|NA
TGTGCCAGCTCACCGCAAAGGGAGGATGGCTACACCTTC
CASSPQREDGYTF
>TRBJ1-5|TRBV30|NA|NA
TGTGCCTGGACGAGGGATAGCAATCAGCCCCAGCATTTT
CAWTRDSNQPQHF
>TRBJ1-1|TRBV5-6|NA|NA
TGTGCCAGCAGCTCGACCGTGCAGGGGTGGGACACTGAAGCTTTCTTT
CASSSTVQGWDTEAFF
>TRBJ2-7|TRBV7-9|NA|TRBD2
TGTGCCAGCAGTGGAGCGGGGGCCTACGAGCAGTACTTC
CASSGAGAYEQYF
>TRBJ1-1|TRBV18|NA|NA
TGTGCCAGCTCTAAAGCGGGACAAAACACTGAAGCTTTCTTT
CASSKAGQNTEAFF
>TRBJ1-1|TRBV5-5|NA|NA
TGTGCCAGCAGCTCTATTTTCCCGGGAACTGTAGATGAAGCTTTCTTT
CASSSIFPGTVDEAFF
>TRBJ2-7|TRBV9|NA|TRBD1
TGTGCCAGCAGCGCCGGGACAGGGGGCTACGAGCAGTACTTC
CASSAGTGGYEQYF
>TRBJ2-7|TRBV27|once|NA
TGTGCCAGCAGTCTACAGGACCAGTCGCGAGAGCAGTACTTC
CASSLQDQSREQYF
>TRBJ2-1|TRBV18|NA|NA
TGTGCCAGCCTACAGGGATCTTCCTACAATGAGCAGTTCTTC
CASLQGSSYNEQFF
>TRBJ2-7|TRBV7-9|NA|NA
TGTGCCAGCAGCTTTCAGGGAACTTCCGAGCAGTACTTC
CASSFQGTSEQYF
>TRBJ2-7|TRBV4-1|NA|TRBD1
TGCGCCAGCAGCAGGGCGGCAGGGGGTAACGACGAGCAGTACTTC
CASSRAAGGNDEQYF
>TRBJ2-5|TRBV19|NA|TRBD1
TGTGCCAGTAGGAATCTACAGGGGCTCCAAGAGACCCAGTACTTC
CASRNLQGLQETQYF
>TRBJ1-3|TRBV6-6|once|NA
TGTGCCAGCAGTTCCAGCGGCCCTGGAAACACCATATATTTT
CASSSSGPGNTIYF
>TRBJ2-1|TRBV4-2|NA|TRBD2
TGTGCCAGCAGCCAAGTACTAGCGGGCCTATCGGATACCTACAATGAGCAGTTCTTC
CASSQVLAGLSDTYNEQFF
>TRBJ1-2|TRBV20-1|NA|NA
TGCAGTGCAACGTCGACAGATGGCTACACCTTC
CSATSTDGYTF
>TRBJ1-3|TRBV12-3/TRBV12-4|NA|NA
TGTGCCAGCAGTTTAGGGGGCAGAAACACCATATATTTT
CASSLGGRNTIYF
>TRBJ1-5|TRBV7-8|once|NA
TGTGCCAGCAGCTTAGTAGGGGTTGGTCAGCCCCAGCATTTT
CASSLVGVGQPQHF
>TRBJ1-2|TRBV15|NA|TRBD1
TGTGCCACCAGCAGAGCAGAGACAGGGTTAGACTATGGCTACACCTTC
CATSRAETGLDYGYTF
>TRBJ1-2|TRBV5-1|NA|NA
TGCGCCAGCAGCTTGGTGCAGGGTGGGTATGGCTACACCTTC
CASSLVQGGYGYTF
>TRBJ2-2|TRBV28|NA|NA
TGTGCCAGCAGTTTATCGAACATGAACACCGGGGAGCTGTTTTTT
CASSLSNMNTGELFF
>TRBJ1-2|TRBV5-1|NA|TRBD1
TGCGCCAGCAGCTCCAAAAGCCGACAGGGGGCGAAGGGCTACACCTTC
CASSSKSRQGAKGYTF
>TRBJ2-1|TRBV29-1|NA|NA
TGCAGCGCGGAGACTAGTGGAGTCTATGAGCAGTTCTTC
CSAETSGVYEQFF
>TRBJ1-5|TRBV27|NA|NA
TGTGCCAGCAGTCAACAGGGTTACAATCAGCCCCAGCATTTT
CASSQQGYNQPQHF
>TRBJ1-3|TRBV3-1/TRBV3-2|NA|NA
TGTGCCAGCAGCCCTGTAGACCGACTCTCTGGAAACACCATATATTTT
CASSPVDRLSGNTIYF
>TRBJ2-3|TRBV7-2|NA|TRBD2
TGTGCCAGCAGCCTAGGACTAGACGTCGATACGCAGTATTTT
CASSLGLDVDTQYF
>TRBJ2-7|TRBV15|once|NA
TGTGCCACCAGCAGAGATTTACGGAGCGGAGGATACGAGCAGTACTTC
CATSRDLRSGGYEQYF
>TRBJ2-7|TRBV5-1|NA|TRBD1
TGCGCCAGCAGCTCTGGGACAGGGGCGCGCCCCTACGAGCAGTACTTC
CASSSGTGARPYEQYF
>TRBJ2-1|TRBV7-3|NA|TRBD2
TGTGCCAGCAGCTCCACTAGCGGGGGTTACAATGAGCAGTTCTTC
CASSSTSGGYNEQFF
>TRBJ2-7|TRBV2|NA|TRBD1
TGTGCCAGCATGGGGACAGGGGTCTCCTACGAGCAGTACTTC
CASMGTGVSYEQYF
>TRBJ2-7|TRBV12-3/TRBV12-4|NA|NA
TGTGCCAGCAGTTTATCGGGGAGCGAGCAGTACTTC
CASSLSGSEQYF
>TRBJ2-7|TRBV7-8|NA|NA
TGTGCCAGCAGCCCCGGACAGAACTACGAGCAGTACTTC
CASSPGQNYEQYF
>TRBJ1-5|TRBV15|once|NA
TGTGCCACCAGCAGAGATTACTCTCGTAGTAGCAATCAGCCCCAGCATTTT
CATSRDYSRSSNQPQHF
>TRBJ2-1|TRBV7-2|NA|NA
TGTGCCAGCAGCTTAGTAGAGGGACTTGGGCAGTTCTTC
CASSLVEGLGQFF
>TRBJ1-5|TRBV12-5|NA|TRBD1
TGTGCTAGTGGCATCTCCGAGGGGGCGCGGGATCAGCCCCAGCATTTT
CASGISEGARDQPQHF
>TRBJ2-7|TRBV7-2|once|NA
TGTGCCAGCAGCCCCGAGGCAGCGTCGGACGAGCAGTACTTC
CASSPEAASDEQYF
>TRBJ2-1|TRBV18|NA|NA
TGTGCCAGCTCACCTAGGGACACTTATTCCTACAATGAGCAGTTCTTC
CASSPRDTYSYNEQFF
>TRBJ2-2|TRBV9|NA|TRBD1
TGTGCCAGCAGCCTGACAGGGTTGAACACCGGGGAGCTGTTTTTT
CASSLTGLNTGELFF
>TRBJ2-2|TRBV3-1/TRBV3-2|NA|TRBD1
TGTGCCAGCAGCCCGACAGGGGGCGTCACCGGGGAGCTGTTTTTT
CASSPTGGVTGELFF
>TRBJ1-1|TRBV19|NA|TRBD1
TGTGCCAGTAGACCGACAGGGGGCCTGAACACTGAAGCTTTCTTT
CASRPTGGLNTEAFF
>TRBJ1-1|TRBV7-3|NA|TRBD1
TGTGCCAGCAGCGGGGACAGCCTGAACACTGAAGCTTTCTTT
CASSGDSLNTEAFF
>TRBJ2-7|TRBV27|NA|TRBD1
TGTGCCAGCAGTGGAGGGACAGGGCACCAATACGAGCAGTACTTC
CASSGGTGHQYEQYF
>TRBJ2-5|TRBV3-1/TRBV3-2|NA|TRBD2
TGTGCCAGCAGCCATAGTCGTAGCGGTAGCGGGAGCCAGGGGCCCCAAGAGACCCAGTACTTC
CASSHSRSGSGSQGPQETQYF
>TRBJ2-1|TRBV4-1|few|NA
TGCGCCAGCAGCCAAGGCAGGGGTGGTGAGCAGTTCTTC
CASSQGRGGEQFF
>TRBJ2-1|TRBV18|NA|TRBD1
TGTGCCAGCTCACCACCCCGGACAGGGGTCAATGAGCAGTTCTTC
CASSPPRTGVNEQFF
>TRBJ2-7|TRBV4-3|few|TRBD2
TGCGCCAGCAAACGGGAGGGCCCTTCCTACGAGCAGTACTTC
CASKREGPSYEQYF
>TRBJ1-3|TRBV6-5|NA|NA
TGTGCCAGCAGAGTTCTGGGGGCGACTGGAAACACCATATATTTT
CASRVLGATGNTIYF
>TRBJ1-5|TRBV7-3|NA|NA
TGTGCCAGCAGCACCCAACTGAGCGGAGGACAGCCCCAGCATTTT
CASSTQLSGGQPQHF
>TRBJ1-1|TRBV28|NA|NA
TGTGCCAGCAGTCGTCCGGGGGGCTCGAACACTGAAGCTTTCTTT
CASSRPGGSNTEAFF
>TRBJ1-2|TRBV4-1|few|NA
TGCGCCAGCAGCCAAGACCCGACTGCTAACTATGGCTACACCTTC
CASSQDPTANYGYTF
>TRBJ1-1|TRBV11-3|NA|NA
TGTGCCAGCAGTGAGAGAATGAACACTGAAGCTTTCTTT
CASSERMNTEAFF
>TRBJ1-1|TRBV11-3|once|NA
TGTGCCAGCAGCTTAGGAGTCAACACTGAAGCTTTCTTT
CASSLGVNTEAFF
>TRBJ2-7|TRBV30|NA|TRBD2
TGTGCCTGGAGTGTACGGACTAGCGGGGGTAACGAGCAGTACTTC
CAWSVRTSGGNEQYF